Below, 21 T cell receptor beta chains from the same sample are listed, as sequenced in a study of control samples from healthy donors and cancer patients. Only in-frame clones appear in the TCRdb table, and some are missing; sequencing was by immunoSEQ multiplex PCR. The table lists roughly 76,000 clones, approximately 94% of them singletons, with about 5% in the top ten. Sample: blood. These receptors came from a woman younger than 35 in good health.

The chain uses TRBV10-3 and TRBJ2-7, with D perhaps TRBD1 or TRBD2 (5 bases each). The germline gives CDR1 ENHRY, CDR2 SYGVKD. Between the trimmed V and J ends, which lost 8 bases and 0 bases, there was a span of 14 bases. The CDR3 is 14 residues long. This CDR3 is CAIAGAMTSYEQYF. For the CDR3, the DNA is TGTGCCATCGCCGGGGCAATGACCTCCTACGAGCAGTACTTC.

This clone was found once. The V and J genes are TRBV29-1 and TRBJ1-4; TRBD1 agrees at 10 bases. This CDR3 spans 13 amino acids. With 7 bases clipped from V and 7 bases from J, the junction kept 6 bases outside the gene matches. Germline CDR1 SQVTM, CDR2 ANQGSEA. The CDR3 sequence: CSGRQGASEKLFF. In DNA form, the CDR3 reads TGCAGCGGAAGACAGGGGGCCAGTGAAAAACTGTTTTTT.

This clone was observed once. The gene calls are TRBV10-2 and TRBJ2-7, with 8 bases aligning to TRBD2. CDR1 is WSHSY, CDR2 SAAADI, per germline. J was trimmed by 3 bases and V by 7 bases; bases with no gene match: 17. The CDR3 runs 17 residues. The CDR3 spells CASIGYTSGTSDYEQYF. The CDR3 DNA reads TGCGCCAGCATAGGATATACTAGCGGAACCTCGGACTACGAGCAGTACTTC.

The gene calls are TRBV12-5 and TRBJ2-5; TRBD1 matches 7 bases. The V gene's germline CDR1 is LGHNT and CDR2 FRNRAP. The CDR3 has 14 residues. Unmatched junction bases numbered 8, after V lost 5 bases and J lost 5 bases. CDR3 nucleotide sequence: TGTGCTAGTGGTACGGGACAGCCCCGGGAGACCCAGTACTTC. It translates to CASGTGQPRETQYF.

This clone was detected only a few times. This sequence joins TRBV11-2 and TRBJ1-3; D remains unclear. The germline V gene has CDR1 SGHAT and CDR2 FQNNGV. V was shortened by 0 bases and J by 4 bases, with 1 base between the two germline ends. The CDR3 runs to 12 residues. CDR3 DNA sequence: TGTGCCAGCAGCTTAGACGGAAACACCATATATTTT. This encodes CASSLDGNTIYF.

For the CDR3, the DNA is TGTGCCAGTAGGGCATACGGGACAACGAACACCGGGGAGCTGTTTTTT. Residues: CASRAYGTTNTGELFF. The chain uses TRBV19 and TRBJ2-2; a weak D match, TRBD1 (6 bases). Germline V gives CDR1 LNHDA, CDR2 SQIVND (reference sequence). This CDR3 spans 16 amino acids. The V end was cut by 6 bases, the J end by 0 bases, with 14 bases between.

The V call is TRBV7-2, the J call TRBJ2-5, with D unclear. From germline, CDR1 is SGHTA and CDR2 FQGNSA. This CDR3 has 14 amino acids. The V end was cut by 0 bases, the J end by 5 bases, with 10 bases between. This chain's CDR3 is CASSLAFRTETQYF. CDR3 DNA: TGTGCCAGCAGCTTAGCGTTTAGGACCGAGACCCAGTACTTC.

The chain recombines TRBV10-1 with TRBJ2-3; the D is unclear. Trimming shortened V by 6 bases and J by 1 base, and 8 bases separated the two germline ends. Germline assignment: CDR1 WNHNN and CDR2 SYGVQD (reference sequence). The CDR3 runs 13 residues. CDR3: CASSEEGTDTQYF. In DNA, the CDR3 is TGCGCCAGCAGCGAGGAAGGCACAGATACGCAGTATTTT.

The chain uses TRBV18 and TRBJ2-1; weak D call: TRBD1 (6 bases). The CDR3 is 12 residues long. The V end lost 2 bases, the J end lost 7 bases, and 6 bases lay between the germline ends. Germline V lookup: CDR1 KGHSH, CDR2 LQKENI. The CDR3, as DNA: TGTGCCAGCTCACCAGGACAGAATGAGCAGTTCTTC. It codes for CASSPGQNEQFF.

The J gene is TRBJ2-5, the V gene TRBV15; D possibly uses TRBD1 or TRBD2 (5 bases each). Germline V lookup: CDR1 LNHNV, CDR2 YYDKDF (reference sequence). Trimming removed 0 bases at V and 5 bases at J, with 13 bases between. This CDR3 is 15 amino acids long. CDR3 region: CATSRDHRDGETQYF. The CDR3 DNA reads TGTGCCACCAGCAGAGACCACCGGGACGGGGAGACCCAGTACTTC. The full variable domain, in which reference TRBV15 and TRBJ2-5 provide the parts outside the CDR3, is DAMVIQNPRYQVTQFGKPVTLSCSQTLNHNVMYWYQQKSSQAPKLLFHYYDKDFNNEADTPDNFQSRRPNTSFCFLDIRSPGLGDTAMYLCATSRDHRDGETQYFGPGTRLLVL.

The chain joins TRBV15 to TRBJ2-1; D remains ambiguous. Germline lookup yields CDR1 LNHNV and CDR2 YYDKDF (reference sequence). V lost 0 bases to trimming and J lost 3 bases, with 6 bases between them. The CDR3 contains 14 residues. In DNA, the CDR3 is TGTGCCACCAGCAGAGAATCTAACTACAATGAGCAGTTCTTC. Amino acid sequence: CATSRESNYNEQFF.

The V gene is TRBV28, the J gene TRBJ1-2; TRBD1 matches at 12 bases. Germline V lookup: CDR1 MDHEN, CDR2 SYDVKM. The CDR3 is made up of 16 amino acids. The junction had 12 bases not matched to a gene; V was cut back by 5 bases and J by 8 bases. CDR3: CASSAHRDRGLGGYTF. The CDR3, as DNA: TGTGCCAGCAGTGCCCACCGGGACAGGGGGCTAGGAGGCTACACCTTC.

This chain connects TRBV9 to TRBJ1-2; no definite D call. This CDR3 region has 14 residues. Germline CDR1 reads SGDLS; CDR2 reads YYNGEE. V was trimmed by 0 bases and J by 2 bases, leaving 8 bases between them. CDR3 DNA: TGTGCCAGCAGCGTAGAGCTACTCAACTATGGCTACACCTTC. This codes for CASSVELLNYGYTF.

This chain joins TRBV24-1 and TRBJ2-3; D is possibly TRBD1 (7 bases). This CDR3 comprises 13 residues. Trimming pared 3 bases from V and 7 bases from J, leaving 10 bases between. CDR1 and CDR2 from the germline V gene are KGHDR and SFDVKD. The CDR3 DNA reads TGTGCCACCAGTGATGCGGGACAGCATACGCAGTATTTT. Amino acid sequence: CATSDAGQHTQYF.

The CDR3 spells CASSQDWTGGDEQFF. CDR3 in DNA: TGTGCCAGCAGCCAAGACTGGACAGGGGGCGATGAGCAGTTCTTC. The rearrangement joins TRBV14 to TRBJ2-1; 11 bases match TRBD1. Losses at the gene ends were 0 bases for V and 8 bases for J; bases not matched to a gene: 3. Germline assignment: CDR1 SGHDN and CDR2 FVKESK. This CDR3 comprises 15 residues.

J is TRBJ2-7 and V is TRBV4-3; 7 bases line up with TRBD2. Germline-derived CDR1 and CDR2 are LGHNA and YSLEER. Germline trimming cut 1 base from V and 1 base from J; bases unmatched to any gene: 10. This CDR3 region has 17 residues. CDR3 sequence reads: CASSQGAGEGNSYEQYF. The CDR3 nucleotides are TGCGCCAGCAGCCAAGGGGCTGGGGAGGGGAATTCCTACGAGCAGTACTTC.

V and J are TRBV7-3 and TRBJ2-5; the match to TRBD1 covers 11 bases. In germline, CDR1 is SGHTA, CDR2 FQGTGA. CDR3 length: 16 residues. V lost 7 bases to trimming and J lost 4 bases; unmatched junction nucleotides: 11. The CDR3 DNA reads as TGTGCCAGCAACTTTCGCAGGGACAGGGGGTTAGAGACCCAGTACTTC. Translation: CASNFRRDRGLETQYF. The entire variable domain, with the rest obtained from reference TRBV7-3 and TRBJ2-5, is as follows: GAGVSQTPSNKVTEKGKYVELRCDPISGHTALYWYRQSLGQGPEFLIYFQGTGAADDSGLPNDRFFAVRPEGSVSTLKIQRTERGDSAVYLCASNFRRDRGLETQYFGPGTRLLVL.

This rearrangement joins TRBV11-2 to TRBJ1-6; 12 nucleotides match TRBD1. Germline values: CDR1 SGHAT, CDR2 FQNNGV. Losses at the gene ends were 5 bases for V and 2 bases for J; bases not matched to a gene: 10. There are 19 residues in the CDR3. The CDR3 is CASSRTGTGGFAYNSPLHF. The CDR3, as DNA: TGTGCCAGCAGCAGAACCGGGACAGGGGGCTTCGCCTATAATTCACCCCTCCACTTT.

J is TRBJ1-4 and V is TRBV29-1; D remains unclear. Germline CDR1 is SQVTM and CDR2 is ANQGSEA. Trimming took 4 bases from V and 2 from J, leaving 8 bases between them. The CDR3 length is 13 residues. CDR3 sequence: CSVVLVTNEKLFF. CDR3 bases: TGCAGCGTTGTCCTTGTCACTAATGAAAAACTGTTTTTT.

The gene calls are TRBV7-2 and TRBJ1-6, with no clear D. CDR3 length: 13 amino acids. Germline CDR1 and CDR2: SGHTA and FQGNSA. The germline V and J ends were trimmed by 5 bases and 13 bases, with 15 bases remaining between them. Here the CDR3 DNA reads TGTGCCAGCAGCCCAACCGGCGGGAATCCCCTCCACTTT. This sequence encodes CASSPTGGNPLHF. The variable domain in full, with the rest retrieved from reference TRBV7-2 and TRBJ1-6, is GAGVSQSPSNKVTEKGKDVELRCDPISGHTALYWYRQSLGQGLEFLIYFQGNSAPDKSGLPSDRFSAERTGGSVSTLTIQRTQQEDSAVYLCASSPTGGNPLHFGNGTRLTVT.

The CDR3 nucleotides are TGCGCCAGCAGTCAATCGAGGGCCACCATCAGTTTGAATCAGCCCCAGCATTTT. Translation: CASSQSRATISLNQPQHF. The chain carries TRBV23-1 and TRBJ1-5; D gene uncertain. TRBV23-1 is flagged as an ORF with uncertain function. This CDR3 region has 18 residues. The ends were cut back, 0 bases at V and 4 bases at J, with 19 bases in the middle.